This T cell receptor (beta chain) was obtained from a study of Ad26.COV2.S vaccination and SARS-CoV-2 variants. About the research overall: A participant enrolled in the COV1001 Ad26.COV2.S trial arm provided the sample. Study results and caveats: Measurements of TCR breadth and depth may have given underestimates of the total T cell responses. Substantial breadth in spike-specific CD8+ and CD4+ T cell responses was reportedly seen after vaccination.

The CDR3 is made up of 15 amino acids. Deletions cut 4 bases from V and 0 bases from J, with 10 bases between. CDR1 is SGHDN and CDR2 is FVKESK in the germline V gene. A remark on this clone: Its specificity is not known.

This table comes from immunoSEQ multiplex PCR, and its TCRdb copy is limited to in-frame clones, with some not included. The data contain roughly 320,000 clones, roughly 91% of them singletons. Indicated treatment: roughly 18 received Ad26.COV2.S at low or high dose, single or two shots; roughly five received placebo; per-sample allocation not given. It was on day 63 after the first vaccine or placebo injection that samples were taken. Whoever gave the sample was an adult aged 18-55 years in Boston. The TCR comes from a person between 18 and 59 years old who received the Ad26.COV2.S COVID-19 vaccine or a placebo. The chain is built from TRBV14 and TRBJ2-1; D possibly matches TRBD1 or TRBD2 (6 bases each). This sample comprised peripheral blood, obtained in a trial of Ad26.COV2.S vaccine versus placebo. The CDR3 loop reads CASSLGGNSYNEQFF. The CDR3 DNA follows: TGTGCCAGCAGCCTAGGGGGGAACTCCTACAATGAGCAGTTCTTC.